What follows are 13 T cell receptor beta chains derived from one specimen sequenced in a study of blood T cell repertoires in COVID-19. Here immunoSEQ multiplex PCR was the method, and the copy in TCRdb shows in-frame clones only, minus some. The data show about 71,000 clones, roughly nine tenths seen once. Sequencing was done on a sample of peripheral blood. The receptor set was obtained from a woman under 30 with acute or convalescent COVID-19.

CDR3 bases: TGTGCCTGGAGTCGGGGACAGGCCACAGATACGCAGTATTTT. It encodes CAWSRGQATDTQYF. The chain employs TRBV30 and TRBJ2-3, with 8 positions matching TRBD1. J gave up 2 bases and V 2 bases, and 3 bases lay outside the gene matches. In germline, CDR1 is GTSNPN, CDR2 SVGIG (reference sequence). There are 14 residues in the CDR3. The full variable domain, its missing parts supplied by reference TRBV30 and TRBJ2-3, is SQTIHQWPATLVQPVGSPLSLECTVEGTSNPNLYWYRQAAGRGLQLLFYSVGIGQISSEVPQNLSASRPQDRQFILSSKKLLLSDSGFYLCAWSRGQATDTQYFGPGTRLTVL.

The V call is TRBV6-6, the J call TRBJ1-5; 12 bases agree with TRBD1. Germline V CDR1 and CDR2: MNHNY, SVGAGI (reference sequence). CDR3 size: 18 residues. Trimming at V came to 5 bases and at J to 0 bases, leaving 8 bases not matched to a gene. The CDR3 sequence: CASSRDRGQLYSNQPQHF. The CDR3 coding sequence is TGTGCCAGCAGTCGGGACAGGGGGCAACTCTATAGCAATCAGCCCCAGCATTTT.

The CDR3 loop reads CATSKDRGRTEAFF. The CDR3 DNA follows: TGTGCCACCAGCAAGGACAGGGGGCGTACTGAAGCTTTCTTT. V and J are TRBV15 and TRBJ1-1, with 11 bases matching TRBD1. This CDR3 contains 14 residues. Trimming took 4 bases from V and 5 from J; bases not matched to a gene: 3. Germline loops: CDR1 LNHNV, CDR2 YYDKDF (reference sequence). The variable domain in full, with the rest retrieved from reference TRBV15 and TRBJ1-1, is DAMVIQNPRYQVTQFGKPVTLSCSQTLNHNVMYWYQQKSSQAPKLLFHYYDKDFNNEADTPDNFQSRRPNTSFCFLDIRSPGLGDTAMYLCATSKDRGRTEAFFGQGTRLTVV.

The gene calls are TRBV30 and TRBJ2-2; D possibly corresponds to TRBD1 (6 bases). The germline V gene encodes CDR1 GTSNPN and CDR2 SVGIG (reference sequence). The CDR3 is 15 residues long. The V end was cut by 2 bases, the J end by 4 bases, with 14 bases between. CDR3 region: CAWSRDTPSTGELFF. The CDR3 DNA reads TGTGCCTGGAGTCGGGACACACCGAGCACCGGGGAGCTGTTTTTT.

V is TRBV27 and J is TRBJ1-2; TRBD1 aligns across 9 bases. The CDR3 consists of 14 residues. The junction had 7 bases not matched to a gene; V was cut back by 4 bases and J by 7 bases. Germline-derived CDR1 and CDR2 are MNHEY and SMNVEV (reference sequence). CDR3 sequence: CASSSRTGAGGYTF. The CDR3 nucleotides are TGTGCCAGCAGTTCGAGGACAGGGGCTGGTGGCTACACCTTC.

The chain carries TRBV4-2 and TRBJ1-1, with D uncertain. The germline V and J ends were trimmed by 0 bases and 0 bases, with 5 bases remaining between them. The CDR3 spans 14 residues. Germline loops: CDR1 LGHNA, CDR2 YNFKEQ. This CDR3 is CASSQDPLNTEAFF. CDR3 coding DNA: TGTGCCAGCAGCCAAGATCCCTTGAACACTGAAGCTTTCTTT.

The DNA of the CDR3 is TGTGCCAGTAGTATGACAGTTTTACAGCCCCAGCATTTT. It translates to CASSMTVLQPQHF. The chain carries TRBV19 and TRBJ1-5; possible D gene TRBD1, 5 bases. CDR3 length equals 13 residues. The V gene lost 3 bases and the J gene lost 7 bases, with 10 bases spanning the gap. Germline V gene lookup returns CDR1 LNHDA and CDR2 SQIVND (reference sequence).

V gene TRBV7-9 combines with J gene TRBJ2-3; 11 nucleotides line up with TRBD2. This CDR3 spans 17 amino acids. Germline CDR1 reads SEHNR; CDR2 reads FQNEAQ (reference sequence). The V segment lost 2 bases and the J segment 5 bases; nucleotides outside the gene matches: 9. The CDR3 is CASSLPASGGQGDTQYF. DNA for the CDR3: TGTGCCAGCAGCTTACCCGCTAGCGGGGGGCAGGGAGATACGCAGTATTTT.

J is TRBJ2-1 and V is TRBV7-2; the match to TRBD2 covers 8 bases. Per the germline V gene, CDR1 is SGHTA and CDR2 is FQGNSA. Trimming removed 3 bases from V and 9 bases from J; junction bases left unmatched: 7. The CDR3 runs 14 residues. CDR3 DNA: TGTGCCAGCAGCTTTTTAGCGGGAACGGGTGAGCAGTTCTTC. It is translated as CASSFLAGTGEQFF. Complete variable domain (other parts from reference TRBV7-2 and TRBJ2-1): GAGVSQSPSNKVTEKGKDVELRCDPISGHTALYWYRQSLGQGLEFLIYFQGNSAPDKSGLPSDRFSAERTGGSVSTLTIQRTQQEDSAVYLCASSFLAGTGEQFFGPGTRLTVL.

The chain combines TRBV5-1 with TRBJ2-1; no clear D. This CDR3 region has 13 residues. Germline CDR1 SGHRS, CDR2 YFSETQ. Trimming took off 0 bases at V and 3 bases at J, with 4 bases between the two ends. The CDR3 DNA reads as TGCGCCAGCAGCTTGGCCAGCTACAATGAGCAGTTCTTC. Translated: CASSLASYNEQFF.

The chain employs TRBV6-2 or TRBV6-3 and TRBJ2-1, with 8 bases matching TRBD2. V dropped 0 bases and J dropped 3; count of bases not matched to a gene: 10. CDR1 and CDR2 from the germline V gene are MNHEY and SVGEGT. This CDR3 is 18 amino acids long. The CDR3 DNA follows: TGTGCCAGCAGTTACTCGCCCCCTGACGGGGGGGTCTACAATGAGCAGTTCTTC. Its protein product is CASSYSPPDGGVYNEQFF.

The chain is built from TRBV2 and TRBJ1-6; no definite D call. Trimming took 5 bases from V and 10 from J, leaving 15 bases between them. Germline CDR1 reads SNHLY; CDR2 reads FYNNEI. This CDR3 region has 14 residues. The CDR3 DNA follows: TGTGCCAGCAGTATCCACTCGACTAGATCACCCCTCCACTTT. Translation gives CASSIHSTRSPLHF. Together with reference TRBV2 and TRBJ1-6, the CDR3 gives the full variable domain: EPEVTQTPSHQVTQMGQEVILRCVPISNHLYFYWYRQILGQKVEFLVSFYNNEISEKSEIFDDQFSVERPDGSNFTLKIRSTKLEDSAMYFCASSIHSTRSPLHFGNGTRLTVT.

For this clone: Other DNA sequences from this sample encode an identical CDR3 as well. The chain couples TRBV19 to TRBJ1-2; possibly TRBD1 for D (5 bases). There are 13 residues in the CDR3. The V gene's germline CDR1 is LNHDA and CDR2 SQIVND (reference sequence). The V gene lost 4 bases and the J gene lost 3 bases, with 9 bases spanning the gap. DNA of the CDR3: TGTGCCAGTAGTACCCAGGGTGACTATGGCTACACCTTC. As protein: CASSTQGDYGYTF.